The next 19 T cell receptor beta chains were all read from a single sample in a study of blood T cell repertoires in COVID-19. Clones were read by immunoSEQ multiplex PCR, and TCRdb kept only the in-frame ones, dropping some. Among a few hundred thousand clones listed, about four fifths were seen once. Input material: PBMCs or T cells enriched from blood (not recorded which). The receptors derive from a man in his forties who had been exposed to COVID-19.

This clone was observed a single time. This sequence joins TRBV3-1 (or the pseudogene TRBV3-2) and TRBJ1-3; no clear D. The CDR3 is made up of 12 amino acids. CDR1 is LGHDT, CDR2 YNNKEL, per germline (reference sequence). V lost 3 bases, J lost 3 bases, and 3 bases lay in between. DNA for the CDR3: TGTGCCAGCAGCCATAGTGGAAACACCATATATTTT. Its protein is CASSHSGNTIYF.

The chain combines TRBV19 with TRBJ2-3, with D perhaps matching TRBD2 (5 bases). Trimming shortened V by 3 bases and J by 1 base, and 11 bases separated the two germline ends. The germline V gene has CDR1 LNHDA and CDR2 SQIVND (reference sequence). This CDR3 contains 15 residues. CDR3 sequence: CASSINGRGTDTQYF. In DNA, the CDR3 is TGTGCCAGTAGTATTAATGGGCGGGGCACAGATACGCAGTATTTT.

The chain has TRBV10-3 and TRBJ2-1, with TRBD2 matching 14 bases. Unmatched junction bases numbered 2, after V lost 6 bases and J lost 7 bases. This CDR3 is 14 amino acids long. The germline CDR1 and CDR2 sequences are ENHRY and SYGVKD. The CDR3 nucleotides are TGTGCCATCAGCCGGACTAGCGGGGGGAATGAGCAGTTCTTC. The encoded protein is CAISRTSGGNEQFF.

V usage is TRBV30 and J usage is TRBJ2-7; 8 nucleotides align to TRBD1. Germline V CDR1 and CDR2: GTSNPN, SVGIG (reference sequence). V was clipped by 2 bases and J by 0 bases; unmatched bases: 6. The CDR3 runs to 15 residues. The CDR3 region has the DNA TGTGCCTGGAGTAGGGGGACAGGAGACTCCTACGAGCAGTACTTC. Protein: CAWSRGTGDSYEQYF.

The rearrangement uses TRBV5-1 and TRBJ1-1; D perhaps matches TRBD1 (6 bases). CDR1 is SGHRS and CDR2 is YFSETQ in the germline V gene. Trimming removed 4 bases from V and 5 bases from J, with 15 bases in between. The CDR3 spans 14 residues. The CDR3: CASSIGRGSTEAFF. For the CDR3, the DNA is TGCGCCAGCAGCATAGGGAGGGGGTCGACTGAAGCTTTCTTT.

As regards this clone: Other nucleotide sequences from this sample produce the same CDR3. The V and J genes are TRBV20-1 and TRBJ2-1, with D hard to call. Germline CDR1 DFQATT, CDR2 SNEGSKA (reference sequence). CDR3 size: 11 residues. V was cut by 5 bases and J by 7 bases, with 9 bases left in between. Here the CDR3 reads CSARGRNEQFF. The CDR3 region has the DNA TGCAGTGCTCGCGGTCGGAATGAGCAGTTCTTC.

The chain recombines TRBV18 with TRBJ2-3; D unresolved. V was pared by 6 bases and J by 6 bases, with 13 bases between. This CDR3 is 13 amino acids long. The germline gives CDR1 KGHSH, CDR2 LQKENI. CDR3 in DNA: TGTGCCAGCTCTCCTCCCACTCGGGATACGCAGTATTTT. Amino acid sequence: CASSPPTRDTQYF.

The chain links TRBV9 to TRBJ2-1; perhaps TRBD1 as D (5 bases). The CDR3 extends over 19 amino acids. Germline values: CDR1 SGDLS, CDR2 YYNGEE. The V gene lost 0 bases and the J gene lost 2 bases, with 21 bases spanning the gap. The CDR3 loop is CASSVGLDNRKGAYNEQFF. CDR3 sequence (DNA): TGTGCCAGCAGCGTAGGTCTTGACAACCGCAAAGGGGCCTACAATGAGCAGTTCTTC.

V and J are TRBV29-1 and TRBJ1-1; no reliable D call. The CDR3 is made up of 12 amino acids. V shed 7 bases and J shed 1 base, with 10 bases lying between them. Germline V gene sequence: CDR1 SQVTM, CDR2 ANQGSEA. The CDR3 loop is CSAREGNTEAFF. The DNA for the CDR3 is TGCAGCGCAAGGGAGGGGAACACTGAAGCTTTCTTT.

The chain links TRBV29-1 to TRBJ2-7, with D possibly being TRBD2 (5 bases). Per the germline V gene, CDR1 is SQVTM and CDR2 is ANQGSEA. The CDR3 runs to 16 residues. The V gene lost 4 bases and the J gene lost 2 bases, with 21 bases spanning the gap. CDR3 sequence reads: CSVVGPRESGTYEQYF. CDR3 DNA: TGCAGCGTTGTAGGGCCTAGGGAGAGTGGAACCTACGAGCAGTACTTC.

This chain joins TRBV5-1 and TRBJ1-5; D is undetermined. Germline V gene sequence: CDR1 SGHRS, CDR2 YFSETQ. V lost 4 bases and J 7 bases, leaving 15 bases between the germline ends. This CDR3 has 14 amino acids. CDR3 nucleotide sequence: TGCGCCAGCAGCCCCGGCGGGATCAGGCAGCCCCAGCATTTT. Its translation: CASSPGGIRQPQHF.

This clone has a count of ten or more. The J gene is TRBJ2-7, the V gene TRBV2; D perhaps matches TRBD2 (6 bases). The CDR3 is 13 amino acids. From germline, CDR1 is SNHLY and CDR2 FYNNEI. V was trimmed by 8 bases and J by 3 bases, leaving 14 bases between them. CDR3 loop: CASREWALYEQYF. The CDR3 nucleotides are TGTGCCAGCCGGGAGTGGGCACTCTACGAGCAGTACTTC.

The rearrangement uses TRBV24-1 and TRBJ2-5; no definite D call. Germline V gene data show CDR1 as KGHDR and CDR2 as SFDVKD. This CDR3 spans 13 amino acids. V lost 4 bases to trimming and J lost 5 bases, with 10 bases between them. DNA for the CDR3: TGTGCCACCAGTGAATCGGTCGGGGAGACCCAGTACTTC. This gives the protein CATSESVGETQYF.

CDR3 bases: TGTGCCATCAGTGAGCCAGGGGGAAATCAGCCCCAGCATTTT. Its translation is CAISEPGGNQPQHF. J is TRBJ1-5 and V is TRBV10-3; 7 nucleotides match TRBD1. The germline V gene encodes CDR1 ENHRY and CDR2 SYGVKD. J gave up 4 bases and V 2 bases, and 2 bases lay outside the gene matches. CDR3 size: 14 residues.

This clone was observed a handful of times. The chain recombines TRBV5-6 with TRBJ1-3, with D maybe TRBD1 (5 bases). V lost 5 bases and J lost 2, with 8 bases in between. CDR3 length: 13 residues. Germline CDR1 reads SGHDT; CDR2 reads YYEEEE. The CDR3 bases are TGTGCCAGCAGAGGGGTGGCTGGAAACACCATATATTTT. Translating gives CASRGVAGNTIYF.

The V gene is TRBV14, the J gene TRBJ2-2; D gene unclear. Trimming removed 3 bases from V and 5 bases from J, with 10 bases in between. The CDR3 totals 14 residues. Germline-derived CDR1 and CDR2 are SGHDN and FVKESK. Written as DNA, the CDR3 is TGTGCCAGCAGCCACCCGACTTTAACCGGGGAGCTGTTTTTT. It specifies CASSHPTLTGELFF.

The chain uses TRBV7-3 and TRBJ2-3; 8 positions match TRBD1. V was clipped by 5 bases and J by 5 bases; unmatched bases: 6. The germline V gene has CDR1 SGHTA and CDR2 FQGTGA. This CDR3 comprises 14 residues. DNA of the CDR3: TGTGCCAGCAGCCGGACAGGGTCCGTAGATACGCAGTATTTT. Translating it yields CASSRTGSVDTQYF.

The rearrangement links TRBV21-1 to TRBJ2-1; the table names TRBD2, a call not compared with the DNA. TRBV21-1 is deemed a pseudogene. The CDR3 consists of 17 residues. CDR3 in DNA: TGTGCCAGCAGCATACGGACTAGCGGCTTCCTTTGCAATGAGCAGTTCTTC. Residues: CASSIRTSGFLCNEQFF.

This chain connects TRBV13 to TRBJ2-2; TRBD2 might be the D (6 bases). CDR3 size: 13 residues. Trimming took 4 bases from V and 7 from J, leaving 10 bases between them. Germline CDR1 is PRHDT and CDR2 is FYEKMQ (reference sequence). CDR3 region: CASSSGRGGELFF. CDR3 DNA sequence: TGTGCCAGCAGCTCCGGGCGGGGCGGGGAGCTGTTTTTT.